The present entry profiles one T cell receptor (beta chain) with its context. Its antigen remains unknown. This entry is derived from a study of cytomegalovirus exposure and HLA in healthy donors. Notes on the study in general: Equally common other TCR beta chains were less clonally expanded than HLA-associated ones, a later analysis found.

Amplification used 60 Vbeta primers and 13 Jbeta primers. The table came from immunoSEQ multiplex PCR; TCRdb's copy has only in-frame clones and leaves some out. Here the sample spans about 260,000 clones, about 75% being singletons. V was pared by 5 bases and J by 2 bases, with 9 bases of the junction left unmatched. There are 16 residues in the CDR3. CDR1 is SGDLS and CDR2 is YYNGEE in the germline V gene. Specimen: PBMCs. The TCR comes from a female donor in good health and CMV-seronegative. The V gene is TRBV9, the J gene TRBJ2-2, with 7 bases lining up with TRBD1. CDR3 DNA: TGTGCCAGCAGGCCCTCGACAGGGTCCAACACCGGGGAGCTGTTTTTT. It codes for CASRPSTGSNTGELFF.